These 8 T cell receptor beta chains were all obtained from the same sample, sequenced in a study of CXCR3-negative and CXCR3-positive naive CD8 T cells. The authors prepared UMI-labeled TRB cDNA libraries by 5' RACE. No DNA is given; TCRdb re-called the 5' RACE reads and lists each CDR3 protein once. The sample holds 7,000 to 8,000 distinct CDR3 sequences. The sample comprised naive CXCR3- CD8+ T cells from blood. Noted subset: CD45RO-CCR7+CD27+CD95- naive CD8+ T cells lacking CXCR3 (TNR3-). These receptors were taken from a human donor in good health. Some clones in this sample may be carry-over from other donors' samples.

The chain links TRBV28 to TRBJ2-1. CDR3 length: 15 residues. Germline V CDR1 and CDR2: MDHEN, SYDVKM. The CDR3 loop is CASSLARIFFNEQFF.

This clonotype is classed as medium-sized by frequency. The chain recombines TRBV7-9 with TRBJ1-1. Germline CDR1 reads SEHNR; CDR2 reads FQNEAQ (reference sequence). This CDR3 is 14 amino acids long. The CDR3 sequence: CASSFGQGGTEAFF.

This chain uses TRBV7-9 with TRBJ2-3; TCRdb designates TRBD2, a call that cannot be tested without DNA. This CDR3 has 18 residues. From germline, CDR1 is SEHNR and CDR2 FQNEAQ (reference sequence). CDR3 sequence reads: CASTPVVASGSLTDTQYF.

This chain uses TRBV7-9 with TRBJ2-6. This CDR3 is built from 17 residues. From germline, CDR1 is SEHNR and CDR2 FQNEAQ (reference sequence). This CDR3 is CASSSVVTTSGANVLTF.

The chain uses TRBV7-9 and TRBJ2-5; TCRdb returns TRBD1, unconfirmable since there is no DNA. This CDR3 has 17 residues. The V gene's germline CDR1 is SEHNR and CDR2 FQNEAQ (reference sequence). The CDR3 protein is CASSLDADRDLQETQYF.

According to its frequency, this clonotype is medium-sized (0.01 to 0.1%). The chain links TRBV2 to TRBJ2-7; TCRdb designates TRBD2, a call that cannot be tested without DNA. The germline V gene has CDR1 SNHLY and CDR2 FYNNEI. This CDR3 is 14 amino acids long. The CDR3 spells CASLGMASEDEQYF.

This clonotype is identified as medium-sized from frequency. This sequence joins TRBV2 and TRBJ2-7; TCRdb selects TRBD2, and the lack of DNA leaves this call unchecked. From germline, CDR1 is SNHLY and CDR2 FYNNEI. The CDR3 is 15 amino acids. CDR3 loop: CASSEETSGNYEQYF.

This chain uses TRBV5-1 with TRBJ1-1; checking the TCRdb D call of TRBD1 is not possible without DNA. Germline loops: CDR1 SGHRS, CDR2 YFSETQ. This CDR3 region has 16 residues. The CDR3 reads CASRAGTGDEGTEAFF.